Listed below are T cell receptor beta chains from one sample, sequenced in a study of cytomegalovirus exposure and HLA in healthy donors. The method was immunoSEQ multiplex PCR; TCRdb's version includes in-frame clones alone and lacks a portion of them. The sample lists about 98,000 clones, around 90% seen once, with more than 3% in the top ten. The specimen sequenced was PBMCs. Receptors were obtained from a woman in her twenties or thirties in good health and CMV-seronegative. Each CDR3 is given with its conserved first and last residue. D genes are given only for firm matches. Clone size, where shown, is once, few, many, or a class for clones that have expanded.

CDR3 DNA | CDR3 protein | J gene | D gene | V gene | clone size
TGTGCCAGTAGGGACAGATCCTACGAGCAGTACTTC | CASRDRSYEQYF | TRBJ2-7 | NA | TRBV19 | once
TGCGCCAGCAGCTTGCAGGGGGCGGGAGAAAAACTGTTTTTT | CASSLQGAGEKLFF | TRBJ1-4 | TRBD1 | TRBV5-1 | NA
TGTGCCAGCAGCCTGGGACAGGGGTACTATGGCTACACCTTC | CASSLGQGYYGYTF | TRBJ1-2 | TRBD1 | TRBV6-5 | NA
TGTGCCAGCAGCTTAGCCATCAGCGACTACAATGAGCAGTTCTTC | CASSLAISDYNEQFF | TRBJ2-1 | NA | TRBV7-3 | NA
TGTGCCAGCAGCCATAGGTGGGGCGGCCGCTACAATGAGCAGTTCTTC | CASSHRWGGRYNEQFF | TRBJ2-1 | NA | TRBV11-2 | NA
TGTGCCAGCAGCGTAGACAGGGTTGGAGATTCACCCCTCCACTTT | CASSVDRVGDSPLHF | TRBJ1-6 | NA | TRBV9 | once
TGTGCCAGCAGCTTAACGGCGACAGTCCAAGAGACCCAGTACTTC | CASSLTATVQETQYF | TRBJ2-5 | NA | TRBV7-3 | NA
TGCGCCAGTCACCCTACAGGGGGAGGGACCCAGTACTTC | CASHPTGGGTQYF | TRBJ2-5 | TRBD1 | TRBV5-1 | NA
TGCGCCAGCAGCTCACTTAACCACCAAGAGACCCAGTACTTC | CASSSLNHQETQYF | TRBJ2-5 | NA | TRBV5-1 | NA
TGTGCCAGCAGTTTCGGGACAGGGTCCTACGAGCAGTACTTC | CASSFGTGSYEQYF | TRBJ2-7 | TRBD1 | TRBV6-6 | NA
TGCGCCAGCAGCCCGGGATCTAACCCTGAAGCTTTCTTT | CASSPGSNPEAFF | TRBJ1-1 | NA | TRBV5-1 | NA
TGTGCCAGCAGTGAAGAAGGACTAGCGACCAATGAGCAGTTCTTC | CASSEEGLATNEQFF | TRBJ2-1 | TRBD2 | TRBV2 | NA
TGTGCCAGCAGTTTAGGAGGGCTTATCAAAAACATTCAGTACTTC | CASSLGGLIKNIQYF | TRBJ2-4 | NA | TRBV27 | NA
TGCGCCAGTTCATTAGCGGGAGGGCCTGGAGAGACCCAGTACTTC | CASSLAGGPGETQYF | TRBJ2-5 | TRBD2 | TRBV5-1 | NA
TGTGCCAGCAGCTCAGAGGCGCGGAATGAGCAGTTCTTC | CASSSEARNEQFF | TRBJ2-1 | NA | TRBV4-2 | NA
TGTGCCAGCAGCCCCCCAGGTGGCACAGATACGCAGTATTTT | CASSPPGGTDTQYF | TRBJ2-3 | NA | TRBV5-4 | NA
TGTGCCAGCAGCTCTACAGGGGGCGAGCAGTTCTTC | CASSSTGGEQFF | TRBJ2-1 | TRBD1 | TRBV7-7 | NA
TGTGCCAGCAGTTCGGGACAGGGGTCGGACGAGCAGTACTTC | CASSSGQGSDEQYF | TRBJ2-7 | TRBD1 | TRBV6-5 | NA
TGTGCCAGCAGCTTTTCTAGCGGGGGGCTTTACAATGAGCAGTTCTTC | CASSFSSGGLYNEQFF | TRBJ2-1 | TRBD2 | TRBV11-2 | NA
TGTGCCAGCAGCCGCGGGACTAGCGGGGGAGACTCCTACAATGAGCAGTTCTTC | CASSRGTSGGDSYNEQFF | TRBJ2-1 | TRBD2 | TRBV5-4 | NA
TGTGCCAGCAGTTTACTAGGATATTACAATGAGCAGTTCTTC | CASSLLGYYNEQFF | TRBJ2-1 | NA | TRBV27 | NA
TGCGCCAGCTCTGGACAGCGGTCATTTGAGCAGTTCTTC | CASSGQRSFEQFF | TRBJ2-1 | NA | TRBV10-1 | NA
TGTGCCAGCAGCCTTTCAATGGGGGGCACTGAAGCTTTCTTT | CASSLSMGGTEAFF | TRBJ1-1 | NA | TRBV7-6 | NA
TGTGCCAGCAGCTCCGGGACTAGCGGGAGCAGGTATGAGCAGTTCTTC | CASSSGTSGSRYEQFF | TRBJ2-1 | TRBD2 | TRBV5-6 | NA
TGTGCCAGCAGTTACACGGACTGGGGCTATGGCTACACCTTC | CASSYTDWGYGYTF | TRBJ1-2 | NA | TRBV6-5 | NA
TGCGCCAGCAGCTTGGAAGAGAGTGAGCAGTTCTTC | CASSLEESEQFF | TRBJ2-1 | NA | TRBV5-1 | NA
TGTGCCAGCAGCTTGGAGGGCATAGGGGCAGATACGCAGTATTTT | CASSLEGIGADTQYF | TRBJ2-3 | NA | TRBV5-5 | NA
TGTGCCAGCAGCTTGGGTATCTACGAGCAGTACTTC | CASSLGIYEQYF | TRBJ2-7 | NA | TRBV5-5 | NA
TGTGCCAGCAGCGTAGGCCCGCTGAAAAGGGGTAGCTACGAGCAGTACTTC | CASSVGPLKRGSYEQYF | TRBJ2-7 | NA | TRBV9 | NA
TGCAGCGTTGAAGTAACAGGGACGCAGTTCTTC | CSVEVTGTQFF | TRBJ2-1 | NA | TRBV29-1 | NA
TGTGCCAGCAGTTTCTTCGGGGGCGGGAGTGAAGCTTTCTTT | CASSFFGGGSEAFF | TRBJ1-1 | NA | TRBV28 | few
TGCGCCAGCAGCCAAGCGAACACTCGCGGCTCCTACAATGAGCAGTTCTTC | CASSQANTRGSYNEQFF | TRBJ2-1 | NA | TRBV4-1 | NA
TGTGCCAGCAACATGGGACATGGGGAGCAGTACTTC | CASNMGHGEQYF | TRBJ2-7 | NA | TRBV11-3 | NA
TGTGCCAGCAGTCGGGGCAGGGGGCTTGGAATAGGAGCTTTCTTT | CASSRGRGLGIGAFF | TRBJ1-1 | TRBD1 | TRBV27 | NA
TGCGCCAGCAGCATGTCAGGGGGTAGGTACGAGCAGTACTTC | CASSMSGGRYEQYF | TRBJ2-7 | TRBD1 | TRBV5-1 | once
TGTGCCAGCAGCTCGGGGAGCTCCTATAATTCACCCCTCCACTTT | CASSSGSSYNSPLHF | TRBJ1-6 | NA | TRBV11-2 | NA
TGTGCCAGCTCACTAGGGGTTGCCGGGGCCAACGTCCTGACTTTC | CASSLGVAGANVLTF | TRBJ2-6 | NA | TRBV18 | NA
TGCGCCAGCAGCTTGAGGCCTAGCGGGGGGGCAACAGATACGCAGTATTTT | CASSLRPSGGATDTQYF | TRBJ2-3 | TRBD2 | TRBV5-1 | NA
TGTGCCAGCAGTTGGACAGCGGGAGAAGAGACCCAGTACTTC | CASSWTAGEETQYF | TRBJ2-5 | TRBD2 | TRBV9 | NA
TGTGCCAGCAGTTTAGGTTTCGGCGGAGCACGCTACGAGCAGTACTTC | CASSLGFGGARYEQYF | TRBJ2-7 | NA | TRBV28 | NA
TGTGCCAGCAGTACTAGCGGGAGCCCCCATGAGCAGTTCTTC | CASSTSGSPHEQFF | TRBJ2-1 | TRBD2 | TRBV6-4 | NA
TGTGCCATCAGTGGGACTAGCCGGGAGACCCAGTACTTC | CAISGTSRETQYF | TRBJ2-5 | TRBD2 | TRBV10-3 | NA
TGTGCCAGCAGACTAAACGCGGGAGGTCTCGCCTACAATGAGCAGTTCTTC | CASRLNAGGLAYNEQFF | TRBJ2-1 | TRBD2 | TRBV27 | NA
TGTGCCAGCAGCCAGGGCAGAGGCGGGGGGGACACCGGGGAGCTGTTTTTT | CASSQGRGGGDTGELFF | TRBJ2-2 | TRBD2 | TRBV4-2 | NA
TGTGCCAGCAGAGCTCAAGACAGGGTGAATGAGCAGTTCTTC | CASRAQDRVNEQFF | TRBJ2-1 | TRBD1 | TRBV27 | NA
TGTGCCATCAGTGGACTGAGTAGCTCCTACGAGCAGTACTTC | CAISGLSSSYEQYF | TRBJ2-7 | NA | TRBV10-3 | once
TGTGCCAGCAGCTTAAGGGGAGGCGGCACAGATACGCAGTATTTT | CASSLRGGGTDTQYF | TRBJ2-3 | NA | TRBV7-3 | NA